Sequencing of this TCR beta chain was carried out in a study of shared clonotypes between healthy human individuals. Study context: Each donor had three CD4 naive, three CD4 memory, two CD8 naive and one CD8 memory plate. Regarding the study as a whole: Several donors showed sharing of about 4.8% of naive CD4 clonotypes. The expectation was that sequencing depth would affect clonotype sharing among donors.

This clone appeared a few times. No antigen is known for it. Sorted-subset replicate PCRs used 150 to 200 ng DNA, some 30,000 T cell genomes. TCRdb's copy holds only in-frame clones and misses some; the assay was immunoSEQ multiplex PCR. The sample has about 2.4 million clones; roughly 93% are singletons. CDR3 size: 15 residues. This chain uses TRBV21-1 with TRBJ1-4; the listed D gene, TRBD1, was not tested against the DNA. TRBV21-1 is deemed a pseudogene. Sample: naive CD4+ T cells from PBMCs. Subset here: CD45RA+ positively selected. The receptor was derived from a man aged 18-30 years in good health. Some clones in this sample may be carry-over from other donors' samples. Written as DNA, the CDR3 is TGTGCCAGCCGGGGACATACCGCAACTAATGAAAAACTGTTTTTT. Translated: CASRGHTATNEKLFF.